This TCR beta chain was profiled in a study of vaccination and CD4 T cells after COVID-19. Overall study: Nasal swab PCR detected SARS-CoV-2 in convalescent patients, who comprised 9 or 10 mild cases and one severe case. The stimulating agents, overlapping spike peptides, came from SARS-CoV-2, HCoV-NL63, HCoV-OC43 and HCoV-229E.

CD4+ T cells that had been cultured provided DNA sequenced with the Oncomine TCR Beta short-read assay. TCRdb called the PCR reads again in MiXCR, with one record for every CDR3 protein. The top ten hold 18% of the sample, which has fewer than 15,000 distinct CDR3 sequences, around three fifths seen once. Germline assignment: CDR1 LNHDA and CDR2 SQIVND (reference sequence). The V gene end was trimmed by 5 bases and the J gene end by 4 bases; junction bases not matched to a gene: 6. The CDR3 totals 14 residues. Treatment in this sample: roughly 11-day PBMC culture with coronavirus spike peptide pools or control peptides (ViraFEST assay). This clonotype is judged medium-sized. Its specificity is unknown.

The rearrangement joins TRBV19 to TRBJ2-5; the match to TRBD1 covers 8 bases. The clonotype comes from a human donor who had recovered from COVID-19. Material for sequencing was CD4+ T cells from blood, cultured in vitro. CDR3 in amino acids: CASSPRTGLETQYF. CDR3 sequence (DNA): TGTGCCAGTAGTCCTCGGACAGGGCTAGAGACCCAGTACTTC.